The clone carrying this T cell receptor beta chain showed up many times. Its antigen remains unknown. This entry belongs to a study of T cell repertoires in cytomegalovirus infection. Study overall: CMV infection together with matching HLA type was indicated by public TCR beta signatures.

TCRdb passed the reads through MiXCR, listing each CDR3 protein once. The sample shows around 800,000 distinct CDR3 sequences, approximately 32% of them seen only once. In germline, CDR1 is SGHVS, CDR2 FQNEAQ. The CDR3 has 15 amino acids. The V gene end was trimmed by 5 bases and the J gene end by 5 bases; junction bases not matched to a gene: 10. Sample: cultured CD8+ T cells from PBMCs, taken from culture after CMV antigen stimulation. V gene TRBV7-8 combines with J gene TRBJ2-3, with 7 bases identical to TRBD2. This clonotype originated in a human donor in good health (CMV status not recorded). Some clones in this sample may be carry-over from other donors' samples. CDR3 nucleotides: TGTGCCAGCAGCCAGGGAGCTAGCGGCCTAGATACGCAGTATTTT. As protein: CASSQGASGLDTQYF.